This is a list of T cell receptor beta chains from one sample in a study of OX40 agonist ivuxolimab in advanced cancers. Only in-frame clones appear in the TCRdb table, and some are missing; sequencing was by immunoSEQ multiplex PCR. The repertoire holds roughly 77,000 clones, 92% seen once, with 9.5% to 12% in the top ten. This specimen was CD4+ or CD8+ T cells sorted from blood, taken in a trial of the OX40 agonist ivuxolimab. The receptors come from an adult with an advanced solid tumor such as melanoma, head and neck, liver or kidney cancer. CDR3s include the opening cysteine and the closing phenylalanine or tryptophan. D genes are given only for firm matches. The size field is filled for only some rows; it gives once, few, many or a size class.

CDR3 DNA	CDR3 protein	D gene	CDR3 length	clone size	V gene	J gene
TGTGCCAGCAGTCTAGGGACAGGGGCGGAGACCCAGTACTTC	CASSLGTGAETQYF	TRBD1	14	-	TRBV27	TRBJ2-5
TGCGCCAGCAGTGAGTCCCACAGGGGGCATGAGCAGTTCTTC	CASSESHRGHEQFF	TRBD1	14	-	TRBV10-1	TRBJ2-1
TGTGCTAGCAGCGGGGGGACCGGGGAGCTGTTTTTT	CASSGGTGELFF	TRBD2	12	-	TRBV7-7	TRBJ2-2
TGCGCCAGCAGCTCGCAGGGGCTCTCCTACGAGCAGTACTTC	CASSSQGLSYEQYF	-	14	-	TRBV5-1	TRBJ2-7
TGCGCCAGCAGCCAAGATAGTCCGGGTAGGTCCTACAATGAGCAGTTCTTC	CASSQDSPGRSYNEQFF	-	17	-	TRBV4-1	TRBJ2-1
TGTGCCAGCACAGCGGGGAATGAGCAGTTCTTC	CASTAGNEQFF	TRBD2	11	-	TRBV6-6	TRBJ2-1
TGCGCCAGCAGCCAAGATAAGGGGCGGGGGGGCGCTGCCAAAAACATTCAGTACTTC	CASSQDKGRGGAAKNIQYF	TRBD2	19	-	TRBV4-3	TRBJ2-4
TGTGCCAGCAGCTTGGCGGCGGCCCGAAATCAGCCCCAGCATTTT	CASSLAAARNQPQHF	-	15	-	TRBV5-6	TRBJ1-5
TGTGCCAGCAGCTTAGGAACGGCGGGGGGGCCGACAGATACGCAGTATTTT	CASSLGTAGGPTDTQYF	TRBD2	17	-	TRBV7-2	TRBJ2-3
TGTGCCAGCAGTGTGAAGAGAGGCTACGAGCAGTACTTC	CASSVKRGYEQYF	-	13	-	TRBV6-1	TRBJ2-7
TGTGCCAGCAGCCCCTGGGGGGTCGGGTACGAGCAGTACTTC	CASSPWGVGYEQYF	-	14	once	TRBV9	TRBJ2-7
TGCGCCAGCAGCCAAACGTACAATGAGCAGTTCTTC	CASSQTYNEQFF	-	12	-	TRBV4-1	TRBJ2-1
TGTGCCAGCAGCTCGAGCGGGGGGCCCCACAATGAGCAGTTCTTC	CASSSSGGPHNEQFF	TRBD2	15	-	TRBV9	TRBJ2-1
TGCGCCAGCAGCCAAGGGGTAGCGGGTAGCACAGATACGCAGTATTTT	CASSQGVAGSTDTQYF	TRBD2	16	-	TRBV4-3	TRBJ2-3
TGTGCCAGCAGTGAATTGGCCTCGAATACTTACGAGCAGTACTTC	CASSELASNTYEQYF	-	15	-	TRBV2	TRBJ2-7
TGTGCCAGCAGCTTCAAGACAGGGGGCGATCATAACTATGGCTACACCTTC	CASSFKTGGDHNYGYTF	TRBD1	17	-	TRBV5-6	TRBJ1-2
TGTGCCAGCAGCTTGTGGGGGACAGGCTACATGAACACTGAAGCTTTCTTT	CASSLWGTGYMNTEAFF	TRBD1	17	-	TRBV5-8	TRBJ1-1
TGTGCCAGCAGCCCGGGGGGGACGAACACTGAAGCTTTCTTT	CASSPGGTNTEAFF	-	14	-	TRBV5-6	TRBJ1-1
TGTGCCAGCAGCTTGTCGACCATAAGCACAGATACGCAGTATTTT	CASSLSTISTDTQYF	-	15	once	TRBV5-6	TRBJ2-3
TGTGCCAGCAGCTTGGGACGCAACAATGAGCAGTTCTTC	CASSLGRNNEQFF	-	13	-	TRBV5-6	TRBJ2-1
TGTGCCAGCAGTGTAGGGGACAGGTCCTACGAGCAGTACTTC	CASSVGDRSYEQYF	TRBD1	14	-	TRBV2	TRBJ2-7
TGTGCCAGCAGTTCCGGGACGATCCCCGGCGCCGCTTATTTCGAAGCTTTCTTT	CASSSGTIPGAAYFEAFF	-	18	medium-sized	TRBV27	TRBJ1-1
TGTGCCAGCAGCTCCCTAGTGGGCAGTGAAGCTTTCTTT	CASSSLVGSEAFF	-	13	-	TRBV7-9	TRBJ1-1
TGTGCCAGCAGTCTACAGGGGGGTCATGGCTACACCTTC	CASSLQGGHGYTF	TRBD1	13	-	TRBV27	TRBJ1-2
TGTGCCAGCAGTGAAGCGCGAGCGGGGGGATTCGATGAGCAGTTCTTC	CASSEARAGGFDEQFF	TRBD2	16	-	TRBV6-1	TRBJ2-1
TGTGCCTGGACCTCGGGAGTGGGGGCAGATACGCAGTATTTT	CAWTSGVGADTQYF	-	14	-	TRBV30	TRBJ2-3
TGTGCCAGCAGCTTAGCTTGGGCCATCCGGGACGGGATTAACTATGGCTACACCTTC	CASSLAWAIRDGINYGYTF	-	19	once	TRBV11-2	TRBJ1-2
TGTGCCAGCAGCCCTGGGGGGCTAGCGGGCGACAATGAGCAGTTCTTC	CASSPGGLAGDNEQFF	TRBD2	16	-	TRBV9	TRBJ2-1
TGTGCCAGCAGCTTAATCCAGGGGGTGAGGGGACCCCAAGGGAATGAGCAGTTCTTC	CASSLIQGVRGPQGNEQFF	TRBD1	19	-	TRBV7-6	TRBJ2-1
TGTGCCAGTAGTATGGGGGCGACTAGCGGGGGTGAGACCCAGTACTTC	CASSMGATSGGETQYF	TRBD2	16	once	TRBV19	TRBJ2-5
TGTGCCAGCAGTTTCCGACTAGCTGAAAGCACAGATACGCAGTATTTT	CASSFRLAESTDTQYF	TRBD2	16	-	TRBV27	TRBJ2-3
TGTGCCAGCAGTTACTCTACGGGGGATCGGCGTGGCTACACCTTC	CASSYSTGDRRGYTF	-	15	-	TRBV6-5	TRBJ1-2
TGTGCCACCAGCAGAGAAGCGGCGGGACATAAGAACACTGAAGCTTTCTTT	CATSREAAGHKNTEAFF	-	17	-	TRBV15	TRBJ1-1
TGTGCCTGGGATAGCGGGGGGTTTTCCTACGAGCAGTACTTC	CAWDSGGFSYEQYF	TRBD2	14	-	TRBV30	TRBJ2-7
TGCGCCAGCAGCCAAGTGGTATTGAGCGGGGACTACGAGCAGTACTTC	CASSQVVLSGDYEQYF	TRBD2	16	many	TRBV4-3	TRBJ2-7
TGTGCCAGTAGTATGGGGTTGTCCTACAATGAGCAGTTCTTC	CASSMGLSYNEQFF	-	14	-	TRBV19	TRBJ2-1
TGTGCCAGCAGTTTAGGGGCGGGTGGCTACGAGCAGTACTTC	CASSLGAGGYEQYF	-	14	-	TRBV27	TRBJ2-7
TGTGCCATCAGTGTCACTAGCGGGGGGACCGGGGAGCTGTTTTTT	CAISVTSGGTGELFF	TRBD2	15	-	TRBV10-3	TRBJ2-2
TGTGCCAGCATCCCGGTTATGGTAGCACAAAACAATGAGCAGTTCTTC	CASIPVMVAQNNEQFF	-	16	-	TRBV7-9	TRBJ2-1
TGCGCCAGCAGCCAAGATCTACCCGGGACAGGGGCCCCCTACGAGCAGTACTTC	CASSQDLPGTGAPYEQYF	TRBD1	18	-	TRBV4-3	TRBJ2-7
TGTGCCAGCAGCCCCGACAGGAACTATGGCTACACCTTC	CASSPDRNYGYTF	-	13	-	TRBV14	TRBJ1-2
TGTGCCAGCAGTTACTCTGCAGAGACCCAGTACTTC	CASSYSAETQYF	-	12	-	TRBV6-6	TRBJ2-5